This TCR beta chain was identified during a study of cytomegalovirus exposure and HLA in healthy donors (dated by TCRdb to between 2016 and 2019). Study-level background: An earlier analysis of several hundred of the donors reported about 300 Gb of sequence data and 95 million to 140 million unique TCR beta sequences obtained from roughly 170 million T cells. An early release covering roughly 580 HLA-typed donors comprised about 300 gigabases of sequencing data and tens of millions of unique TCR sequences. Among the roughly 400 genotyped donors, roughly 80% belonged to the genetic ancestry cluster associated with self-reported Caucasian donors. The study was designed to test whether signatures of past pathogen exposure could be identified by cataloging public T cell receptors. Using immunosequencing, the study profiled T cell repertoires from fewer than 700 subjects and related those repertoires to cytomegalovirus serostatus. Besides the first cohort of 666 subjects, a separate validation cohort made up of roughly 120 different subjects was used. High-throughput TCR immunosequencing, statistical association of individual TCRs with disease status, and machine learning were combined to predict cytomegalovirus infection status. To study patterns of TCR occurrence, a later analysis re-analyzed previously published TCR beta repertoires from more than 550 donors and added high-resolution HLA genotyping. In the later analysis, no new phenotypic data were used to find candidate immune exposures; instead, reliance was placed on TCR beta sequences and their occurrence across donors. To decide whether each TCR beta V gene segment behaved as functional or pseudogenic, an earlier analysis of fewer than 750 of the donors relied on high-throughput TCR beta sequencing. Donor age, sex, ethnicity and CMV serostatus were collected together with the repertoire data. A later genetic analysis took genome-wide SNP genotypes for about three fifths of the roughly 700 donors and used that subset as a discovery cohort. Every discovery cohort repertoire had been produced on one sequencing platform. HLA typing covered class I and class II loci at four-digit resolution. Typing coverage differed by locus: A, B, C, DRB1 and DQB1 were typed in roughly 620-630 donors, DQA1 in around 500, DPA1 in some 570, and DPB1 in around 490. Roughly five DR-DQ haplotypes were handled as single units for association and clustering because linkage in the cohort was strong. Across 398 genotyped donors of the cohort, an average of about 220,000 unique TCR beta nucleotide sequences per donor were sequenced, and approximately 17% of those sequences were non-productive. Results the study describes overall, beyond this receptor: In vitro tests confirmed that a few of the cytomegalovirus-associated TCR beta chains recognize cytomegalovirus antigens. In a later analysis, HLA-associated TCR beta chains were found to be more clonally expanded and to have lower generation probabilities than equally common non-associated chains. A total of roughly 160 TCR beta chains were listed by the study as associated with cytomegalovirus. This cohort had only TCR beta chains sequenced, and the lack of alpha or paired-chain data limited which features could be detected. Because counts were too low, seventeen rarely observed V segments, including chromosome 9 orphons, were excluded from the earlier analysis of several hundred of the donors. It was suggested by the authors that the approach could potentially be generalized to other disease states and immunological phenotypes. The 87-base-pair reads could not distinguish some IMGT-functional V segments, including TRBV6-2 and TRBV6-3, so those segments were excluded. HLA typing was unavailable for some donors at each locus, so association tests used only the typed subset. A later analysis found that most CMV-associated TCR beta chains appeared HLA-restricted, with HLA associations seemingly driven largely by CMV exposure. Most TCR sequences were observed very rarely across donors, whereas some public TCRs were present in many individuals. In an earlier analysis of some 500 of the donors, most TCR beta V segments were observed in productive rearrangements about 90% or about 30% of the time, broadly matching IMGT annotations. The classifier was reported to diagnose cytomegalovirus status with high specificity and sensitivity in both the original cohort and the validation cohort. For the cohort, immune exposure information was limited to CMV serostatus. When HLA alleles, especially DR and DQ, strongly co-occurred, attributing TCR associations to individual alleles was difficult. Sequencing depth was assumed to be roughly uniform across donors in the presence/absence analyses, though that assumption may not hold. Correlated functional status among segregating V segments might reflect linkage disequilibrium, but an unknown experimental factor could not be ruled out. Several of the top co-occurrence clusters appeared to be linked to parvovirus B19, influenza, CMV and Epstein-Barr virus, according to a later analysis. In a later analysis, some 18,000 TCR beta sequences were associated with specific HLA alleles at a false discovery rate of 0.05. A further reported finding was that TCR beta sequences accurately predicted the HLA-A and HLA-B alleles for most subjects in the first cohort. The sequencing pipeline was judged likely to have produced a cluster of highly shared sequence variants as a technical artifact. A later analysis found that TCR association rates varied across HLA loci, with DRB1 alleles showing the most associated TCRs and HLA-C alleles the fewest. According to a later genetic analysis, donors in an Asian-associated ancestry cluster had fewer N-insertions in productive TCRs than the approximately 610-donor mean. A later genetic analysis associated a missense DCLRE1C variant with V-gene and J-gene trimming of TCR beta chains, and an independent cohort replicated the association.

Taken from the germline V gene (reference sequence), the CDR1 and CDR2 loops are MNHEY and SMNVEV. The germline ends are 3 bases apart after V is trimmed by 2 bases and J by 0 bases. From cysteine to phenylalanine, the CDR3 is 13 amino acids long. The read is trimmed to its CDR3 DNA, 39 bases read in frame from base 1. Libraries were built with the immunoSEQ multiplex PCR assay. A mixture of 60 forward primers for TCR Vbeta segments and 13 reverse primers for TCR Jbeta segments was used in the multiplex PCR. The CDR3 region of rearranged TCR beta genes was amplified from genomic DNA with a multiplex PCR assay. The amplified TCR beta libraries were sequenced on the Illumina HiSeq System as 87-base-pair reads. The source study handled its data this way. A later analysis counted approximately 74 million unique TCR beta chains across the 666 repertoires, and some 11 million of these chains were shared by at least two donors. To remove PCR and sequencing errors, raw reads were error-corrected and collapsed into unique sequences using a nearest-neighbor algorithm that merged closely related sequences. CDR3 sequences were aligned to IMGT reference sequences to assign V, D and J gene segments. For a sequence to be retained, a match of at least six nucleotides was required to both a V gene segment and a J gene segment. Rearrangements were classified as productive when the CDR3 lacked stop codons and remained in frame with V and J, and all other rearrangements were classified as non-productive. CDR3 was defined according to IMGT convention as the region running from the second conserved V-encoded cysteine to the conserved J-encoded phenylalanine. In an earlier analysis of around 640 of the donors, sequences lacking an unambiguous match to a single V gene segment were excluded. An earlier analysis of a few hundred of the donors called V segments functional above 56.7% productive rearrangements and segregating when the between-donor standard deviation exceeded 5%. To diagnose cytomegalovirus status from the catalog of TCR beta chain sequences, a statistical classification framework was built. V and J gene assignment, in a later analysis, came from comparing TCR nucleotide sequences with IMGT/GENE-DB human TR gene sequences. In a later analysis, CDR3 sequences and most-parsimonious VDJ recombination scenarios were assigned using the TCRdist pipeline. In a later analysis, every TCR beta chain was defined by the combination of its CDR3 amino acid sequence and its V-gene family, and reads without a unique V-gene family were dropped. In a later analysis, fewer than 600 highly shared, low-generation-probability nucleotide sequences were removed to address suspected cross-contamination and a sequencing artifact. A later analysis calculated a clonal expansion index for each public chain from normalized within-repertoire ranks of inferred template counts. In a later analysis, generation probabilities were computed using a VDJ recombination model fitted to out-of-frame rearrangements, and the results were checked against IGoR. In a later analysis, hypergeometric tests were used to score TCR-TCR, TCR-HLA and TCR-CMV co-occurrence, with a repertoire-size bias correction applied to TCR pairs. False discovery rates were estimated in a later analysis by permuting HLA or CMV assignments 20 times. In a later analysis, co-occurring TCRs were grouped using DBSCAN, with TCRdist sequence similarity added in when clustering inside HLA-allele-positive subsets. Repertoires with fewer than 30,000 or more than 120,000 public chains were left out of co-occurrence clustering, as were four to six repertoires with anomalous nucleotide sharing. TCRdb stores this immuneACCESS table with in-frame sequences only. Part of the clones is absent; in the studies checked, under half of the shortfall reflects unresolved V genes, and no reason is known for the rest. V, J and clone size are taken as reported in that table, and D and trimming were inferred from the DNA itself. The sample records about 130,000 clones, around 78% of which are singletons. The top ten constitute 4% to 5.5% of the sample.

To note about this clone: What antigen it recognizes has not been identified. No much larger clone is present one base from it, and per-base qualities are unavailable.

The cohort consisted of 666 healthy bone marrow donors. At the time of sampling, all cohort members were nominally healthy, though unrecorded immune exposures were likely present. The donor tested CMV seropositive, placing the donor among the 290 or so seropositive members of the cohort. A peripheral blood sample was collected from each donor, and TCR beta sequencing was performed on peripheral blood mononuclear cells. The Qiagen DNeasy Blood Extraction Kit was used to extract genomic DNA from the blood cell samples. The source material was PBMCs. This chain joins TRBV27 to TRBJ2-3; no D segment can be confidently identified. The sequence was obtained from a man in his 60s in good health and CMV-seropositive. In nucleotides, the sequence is TGTGCCAGCAGTTTAGGCAGCACAGATACGCAGTATTTT. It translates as CASSLGSTDTQYF.